These 20 T cell receptor beta chains were all obtained from the same sample, sequenced in a study of early T cells in non-severe SARS-CoV-2 infection. TCRdb passed the 5' RACE reads through MiXCR, listing each CDR3 protein once. The sample consists of tens of thousands of distinct CDR3 sequences, roughly 8.4% of them appearing once. The sequenced sample was whole blood. The receptors here all came from an adult who was a healthcare worker with PCR-confirmed SARS-CoV-2 infection or an uninfected control (not recorded which).

The rearrangement uses TRBV18 and TRBJ1-1; maybe TRBD1 (5 bases). The V and J ends lost 3 bases and 6 bases respectively, with 17 bases between them. The CDR3 is 15 amino acids. Per the germline V gene, CDR1 is KGHSH and CDR2 is LQKENI. In DNA, the CDR3 is TGTGCCAGCTCACCCTTCGAGGTATGGGGCCCTGAAGCTTTCTTT. Translation gives CASSPFEVWGPEAFF. Based on the CDR3 plus reference TRBV18 and TRBJ1-1, the full variable domain is NAGVMQNPRHLVRRRGQEARLRCSPMKGHSHVYWYRQLPEEGLKFMVYLQKENIIDESGMPKERFSAEFPKEGPSILRIQQVVRGDSAAYFCASSPFEVWGPEAFFGQGTRLTVV.

This clonotype has at least ten counts. The V gene is TRBV6-2 or TRBV6-3, the J gene TRBJ2-1; D is ambiguous. Germline V gene sequence: CDR1 MNHEY, CDR2 SVGEGT. The V end was cut by 4 bases, the J end by 0 bases, with 7 bases between. This CDR3 is built from 14 residues. The chain's CDR3 is CASSWASSYNEQFF. DNA of the CDR3: TGTGCCAGCAGTTGGGCGAGCTCCTACAATGAGCAGTTCTTC.

This clonotype was observed a few times. This chain links TRBV20-1 with TRBJ2-1; a weak D match, TRBD1 (5 bases). This CDR3 comprises 12 residues. Germline CDR1 is DFQATT and CDR2 is SNEGSKA (reference sequence). With 4 bases removed from V and 10 bases from J, the gap between germline ends came to 14 bases. The CDR3: CSANSRVREQFF. CDR3 nucleotide sequence: TGCAGTGCTAACTCCAGGGTTCGGGAGCAGTTCTTC.

The sample holds a few counts of this clonotype. This chain connects TRBV7-3 to TRBJ2-7; the match to TRBD2 covers 8 bases. The CDR3 is made up of 16 amino acids. Germline assignment: CDR1 SGHTA and CDR2 FQGTGA. V shed 3 bases, J shed 6 bases, and the junction held 13 bases outside the gene matches. In DNA form, the CDR3 reads TGTGCCAGCAGCTTGACCTTTAGCGGGACCCTCAGCGAGCAGTACTTC. It encodes CASSLTFSGTLSEQYF.

This sequence joins TRBV7-2 and TRBJ2-2; 8 positions agree with TRBD1. Germline V gene data show CDR1 as SGHTA and CDR2 as FQGNSA. The V gene end was trimmed by 6 bases and the J gene end by 4 bases; junction bases not matched to a gene: 7. CDR3 length equals 15 residues. The CDR3 DNA follows: TGTGCCAGCAGTCAAGGACAGGGAATCACCGGGGAGCTGTTTTTT. Translation: CASSQGQGITGELFF. Full variable domain (rest looked up from reference TRBV7-2 and TRBJ2-2): GAGVSQSPSNKVTEKGKDVELRCDPISGHTALYWYRQSLGQGLEFLIYFQGNSAPDKSGLPSDRFSAERTGGSVSTLTIQRTQQEDSAVYLCASSQGQGITGELFFGEGSRLTVL.

The chain employs TRBV7-9 and TRBJ2-3; 7 bases map to TRBD1. The CDR3 contains 16 residues. CDR1 is SEHNR, CDR2 FQNEAQ, per germline (reference sequence). Trimming at V came to 0 bases and at J to 0 bases, leaving 3 bases not matched to a gene. The CDR3 spells CASSLAGQTSTDTQYF. CDR3 bases: TGTGCCAGCAGCTTAGCGGGACAGACAAGCACAGATACGCAGTATTTT.

Many counts were recorded for this clonotype. This CDR3 reads CASRRTGAYEQYF. In nucleotides, the CDR3 is TGTGCCAGCAGGAGGACAGGGGCCTACGAGCAGTACTTC. V is TRBV6-6 and J is TRBJ2-7, with 9 bases aligning to TRBD1. The ends lost 6 bases at V and 2 bases at J; junction bases unmatched: 2. The CDR3 runs 13 residues. CDR1 and CDR2 (germline): MNHNY, SVGAGI (reference sequence).

This clonotype has a handful of counts. V usage is TRBV4-2 and J usage is TRBJ1-3; D is ambiguous. The CDR3 runs 14 residues. V lost 6 bases and J 4 bases, leaving 13 bases between the germline ends. Per germline, CDR1 LGHNA and CDR2 YNFKEQ. CDR3 sequence: CASRHETRGNTIYF. CDR3 bases: TGTGCCAGCAGACACGAGACACGGGGAAACACCATATATTTT.

This clonotype appeared many times. The gene calls are TRBV2 and TRBJ2-3; possibly TRBD2 for D (5 bases). This CDR3 region has 15 residues. CDR1 and CDR2 (germline): SNHLY, FYNNEI. V gave up 4 bases and J gave up 2 bases, with 13 bases separating them. DNA of the CDR3: TGTGCCAGCAGTGGAAGAAGCGGCACCACAGATACGCAGTATTTT. Translating gives CASSGRSGTTDTQYF. Complete variable domain (other parts from reference TRBV2 and TRBJ2-3): EPEVTQTPSHQVTQMGQEVILRCVPISNHLYFYWYRQILGQKVEFLVSFYNNEISEKSEIFDDQFSVERPDGSNFTLKIRSTKLEDSAMYFCASSGRSGTTDTQYFGPGTRLTVL.

The chain has TRBV27 and TRBJ2-7, with 9 bases lining up with TRBD1. The CDR3 is 15 amino acids. V trimming: 5 bases; J trimming: 2 bases; junction bases outside the gene matches: 7. Germline loops: CDR1 MNHEY, CDR2 SMNVEV (reference sequence). The CDR3 protein is CASSPRQGGAYEQYF. The CDR3 DNA sequence: TGTGCCAGCAGTCCGAGACAGGGGGGTGCCTACGAGCAGTACTTC.

This clonotype was seen more than once but under ten times. This chain joins TRBV2 and TRBJ2-7; D unclear. The CDR3 totals 13 residues. Deletions cut 4 bases from V and 7 bases from J, with 14 bases between. CDR1 and CDR2 (germline): SNHLY, FYNNEI. CDR3 nucleotides: TGTGCCAGCAGTGTACTATACAGTGGGGAGCAGTACTTC. As protein: CASSVLYSGEQYF. The full variable domain, in which reference TRBV2 and TRBJ2-7 provide the parts outside the CDR3, is EPEVTQTPSHQVTQMGQEVILRCVPISNHLYFYWYRQILGQKVEFLVSFYNNEISEKSEIFDDQFSVERPDGSNFTLKIRSTKLEDSAMYFCASSVLYSGEQYFGPGTRLTVT.

J is TRBJ1-1 and V is TRBV27; D gene ambiguous. CDR1 is MNHEY and CDR2 is SMNVEV in the germline V gene (reference sequence). V lost 5 bases and J 4 bases, leaving 20 bases between the germline ends. The CDR3 totals 16 residues. Written as DNA, the CDR3 is TGTGCCAGCAGTCCAACTATCCCGGGGTTGGCCACTGAAGCTTTCTTT. Translating it yields CASSPTIPGLATEAFF.

This clonotype was counted only a few times. The chain combines TRBV18 with TRBJ1-3; D unresolved. The germline V and J ends were trimmed by 4 bases and 3 bases, with 19 bases remaining between them. CDR1 and CDR2 from the germline V gene are KGHSH and LQKENI. This CDR3 is 17 amino acids long. The CDR3 DNA reads as TGTGCCAGCTCACAGAACACGCCTTCCCGGAGTGGAAACACCATATATTTT. Amino acid sequence: CASSQNTPSRSGNTIYF. The full variable domain, completed using reference TRBV18 and TRBJ1-3, is NAGVMQNPRHLVRRRGQEARLRCSPMKGHSHVYWYRQLPEEGLKFMVYLQKENIIDESGMPKERFSAEFPKEGPSILRIQQVVRGDSAAYFCASSQNTPSRSGNTIYFGEGSWLTVV.

This clonotype was recorded many times. V and J are TRBV6-5 and TRBJ2-2, with 10 bases identical to TRBD2. The CDR3 contains 15 residues. Germline V gene data show CDR1 as MNHEY and CDR2 as SVGAGI. The ends lost 6 bases at V and 5 bases at J; junction bases unmatched: 6. The CDR3 nucleotides read TGTGCCAGCAGCCTCCTAGCGGGAGTTACCGGGGAGCTGTTTTTT. Amino acids: CASSLLAGVTGELFF.

This clonotype was counted between two and nine times. The chain recombines TRBV7-3 with TRBJ2-2, with 7 positions matching TRBD2. Germline CDR1 reads SGHTA; CDR2 reads FQGTGA. Losses at the gene ends were 6 bases for V and 7 bases for J; bases not matched to a gene: 11. The CDR3 covers 15 residues. This chain's CDR3 is CASSPGLGVVGELFF. In DNA form, the CDR3 reads TGTGCCAGCAGTCCCGGACTAGGGGTTGTCGGGGAGCTGTTTTTT. Combining the CDR3 with reference TRBV7-3 and TRBJ2-2 gives the whole variable domain GAGVSQTPSNKVTEKGKYVELRCDPISGHTALYWYRQSLGQGPEFLIYFQGTGAADDSGLPNDRFFAVRPEGSVSTLKIQRTERGDSAVYLCASSPGLGVVGELFFGEGSRLTVL.

The gene calls are TRBV18 and TRBJ1-3, with D uncertain. Trimming shortened V by 6 bases and J by 4 bases, and 10 bases separated the two germline ends. Germline lookup yields CDR1 KGHSH and CDR2 LQKENI. The CDR3 is made up of 13 amino acids. CDR3 loop: CASSPEGGNTIYF. The CDR3 nucleotides read TGTGCCAGCTCGCCTGAAGGAGGAAACACCATATATTTT.

In its sample, this clonotype was seen a few times. This chain links TRBV6-5 with TRBJ2-4; tentative D call: TRBD2 (5 bases). Germline V CDR1 and CDR2: MNHEY, SVGAGI. CDR3 length equals 17 residues. V lost 2 bases to trimming and J lost 0 bases, with 14 bases between them. In DNA form, the CDR3 reads TGTGCCAGCAGTTACGAGCGAGCAGGACTAGCCAAAAACATTCAGTACTTC. Encoded protein: CASSYERAGLAKNIQYF.

The genes are TRBV15 and TRBJ1-5, with a possible D match to TRBD1 (5 bases). From germline, CDR1 is LNHNV and CDR2 YYDKDF (reference sequence). The V and J ends lost 0 bases and 7 bases respectively, with 13 bases between them. The CDR3 runs 15 residues. CDR3 residues: CATSRDRQGSQPQHF. The CDR3 bases are TGTGCCACCAGCAGAGACAGGCAGGGAAGCCAGCCCCAGCATTTT.

This CDR3 reads CASSLGWSTDTQYF. Written as DNA, the CDR3 is TGTGCCAGCAGCTTAGGGTGGAGCACAGATACGCAGTATTTT. The chain recombines TRBV7-2 with TRBJ2-3; D uncertain. CDR1 and CDR2 (germline): SGHTA, FQGNSA. The CDR3 is 14 amino acids. V was cut by 1 base and J by 0 bases, with 5 bases left in between. The complete variable domain, with remaining parts taken from reference TRBV7-2 and TRBJ2-3, reads GAGVSQSPSNKVTEKGKDVELRCDPISGHTALYWYRQSLGQGLEFLIYFQGNSAPDKSGLPSDRFSAERTGGSVSTLTIQRTQQEDSAVYLCASSLGWSTDTQYFGPGTRLTVL.

The rearrangement links TRBV10-1 to TRBJ2-7; 11 nucleotides match TRBD1. The CDR3 is 14 amino acids. The germline V gene has CDR1 WNHNN and CDR2 SYGVQD (reference sequence). With V trimmed by 6 bases and J by 6 bases, 7 bases remained unmatched. The CDR3 DNA sequence: TGCGCCAGCAGCCAGGACAGGGGGCCTCTCGAGCAGTACTTC. As protein: CASSQDRGPLEQYF.